A selection of T cell receptor beta chains follows, all from one sample in a study of cytomegalovirus exposure and HLA in healthy donors. Sequencing was performed with immunoSEQ multiplex PCR; in TCRdb, only in-frame clones are kept and a portion is missing. The repertoire holds more than 85,000 clones, with approximately 64% as singletons. Sequences were obtained from PBMCs. Source of these receptors: a human donor in good health. Each CDR3 is given with its conserved first and last residue. The order of the fields is J gene, D gene, V gene, clone size, CDR3 DNA, CDR3 protein. A D gene is named only where the DNA matches it firmly. Clone sizes are given selectively: once, few, many, or a class where the clone is expanded.

TRBJ2-4,.,TRBV7-8,.,TGTGCCAGCAGCCCCTCTCGTGGGCTAGCCAAAAACATTCAGTACTTC,CASSPSRGLAKNIQYF
TRBJ2-3,.,TRBV7-6,.,TGTGCCAGCAGCTTAGGTACAGCCTCCCAAAGGCCAGATACGCAGTATTTT,CASSLGTASQRPDTQYF
TRBJ2-1,TRBD2,TRBV29-1,.,TGCAGCGTGAGGGGGACTAGCGGGACGTACAATGAGCAGTTCTTC,CSVRGTSGTYNEQFF
TRBJ2-1,.,TRBV30,.,TGTGCCTGGAGTGTACTGATGGGGAGATCCTACAATGAGCAGTTCTTC,CAWSVLMGRSYNEQFF
TRBJ2-1,TRBD1,TRBV19,.,TGTGCCAGTAGTATGCCACAGGGGTCGGTCTACAATGAGCAGTTCTTC,CASSMPQGSVYNEQFF
TRBJ1-5,.,TRBV10-1,few,TGCGCCAGCAGTCCGGGACTAAATCAGCCCCAGCATTTT,CASSPGLNQPQHF
TRBJ1-5,.,TRBV18,once,TGTGCCAGCTCACCCCCAGAGGACAATCAGCCCCAGCATTTT,CASSPPEDNQPQHF
TRBJ1-5,TRBD1,TRBV28,.,TGTGCCGGATCAAGGGGGCCATATAGCAATCAGCCCCAGCATTTT,CAGSRGPYSNQPQHF
TRBJ2-1,TRBD2,TRBV7-8,.,TGTGCCAGCAGCCCGGGACTAGCGGGAGGGAGCTCCTACAATGAGCAGTTCTTC,CASSPGLAGGSSYNEQFF
TRBJ1-3,.,TRBV4-1,.,TGCGCCAGCAGCCCTCCCCAGGGTACTGTTGGAAACACCATATATTTT,CASSPPQGTVGNTIYF
TRBJ2-1,TRBD2,TRBV5-1,.,TGCGCCAGCAGCGATCCGGGACTAGGATACAATGAGCAGTTCTTC,CASSDPGLGYNEQFF
TRBJ2-2,TRBD2,TRBV4-1,.,TGCGCCAGCAGCCAAGGACTAGCGGGAGGGCCTAATACCTTGAACACCGGGGGGCTGTTTTTT,CASSQGLAGGPNTLNTGGLFF
TRBJ2-3,TRBD1,TRBV11-1,.,TGTGCCAGCAGCTTAGGTTCAGGGGGCAAGGATACGCAGTATTTT,CASSLGSGGKDTQYF
TRBJ2-7,TRBD2,TRBV10-3,.,TGTGCCACCATGATAGCGGGATTCCCCTACGAGCAGTACTTC,CATMIAGFPYEQYF
TRBJ1-1,.,TRBV7-9,.,TGTGCCAGCAGCTTAGGGCAAACGAACACTGAAGCTTTCTTT,CASSLGQTNTEAFF
TRBJ1-5,TRBD1,TRBV6-5,.,TGTGCCAGCAGGAGGGGGCTCAATCAGCCCCAGCATTTT,CASRRGLNQPQHF
TRBJ2-5,TRBD2,TRBV28,few,TGTGCCAGCAGTTTATACGCTAGCGGTACACAAGAGACCCAGTACTTC,CASSLYASGTQETQYF
TRBJ2-1,TRBD2,TRBV6-1,.,TGTGCTTGCAGGGAGGGGTCCTACAATGAGCAGTTCTTC,CACREGSYNEQFF
TRBJ2-7,TRBD1,TRBV4-1,.,TGCGCCAGCAGCCAAGAGCCCGGGACAGGTCGCGAGCAGTACTTC,CASSQEPGTGREQYF
TRBJ2-1,TRBD1,TRBV9,.,TGTGCCAGCAGTCATCAATCCGGGACAGACTACAATGAGCAGTTCTTC,CASSHQSGTDYNEQFF
TRBJ2-1,TRBD2,TRBV18,few,TGTGCCAGCTCACCGTCGACTAGCGGTAACAATGAGCAGTTCTTC,CASSPSTSGNNEQFF
TRBJ2-2,.,TRBV11-2,few,TGTGCCAGCAGCTTTATATCGGGAGAAATCGGGGAGCTGTTTTTT,CASSFISGEIGELFF
TRBJ2-7,.,TRBV5-1,few,TGCGCCAGCAGCTGGGGGGACTCCTACGAGCAGTACTTC,CASSWGDSYEQYF
TRBJ2-7,.,TRBV2,.,TGTGCCAGCAGTGAAAGGCAGGGTAACGACGAGCAGTACTTC,CASSERQGNDEQYF
TRBJ2-7,.,TRBV5-1,few,TGCGCCAGCAGCCCGGCAGCAGGGGTCATTTCCTACGAGCAGTACTTC,CASSPAAGVISYEQYF
TRBJ2-1,.,TRBV20-1,.,TGCAGTGCAAGCATTCGGTTCTTC,CSASIRFF
TRBJ1-1,TRBD1,TRBV5-4,few,TGTGCCAGCAGCTTGACAGGGGCGAACACTGAAGCTTTCTTT,CASSLTGANTEAFF
TRBJ2-7,TRBD1,TRBV5-6,few,TGTGCCAGCAGCTTAGATCCCGGGACAGAAAGCGAGCAGTACTTC,CASSLDPGTESEQYF
TRBJ2-7,.,TRBV4-1,.,TGCGCCAGCAGCCAAGAATCCCCTAGGGCTAGCGCCTACTCCTACGAGCAGTACTTC,CASSQESPRASAYSYEQYF
TRBJ2-2,.,TRBV19,.,TGTGCCAGTAGCAGGAGCCCAGGGGCGGGGGAGCTGTTTTTT,CASSRSPGAGELFF
TRBJ2-2,TRBD2,TRBV19,.,TGTGCCAGTTTAGCGGGAGTAGGTACCGGGGAGCTGTTTTTT,CASLAGVGTGELFF
TRBJ2-1,.,TRBV27,few,TGTGCCAGCAGTTCCGTCTACAATGAGCAGTTCTTC,CASSSVYNEQFF
TRBJ2-1,.,TRBV7-2,.,TGTGCCAGCAGCTTGTTTAACAATGAGCAGTTCTTC,CASSLFNNEQFF
TRBJ2-1,TRBD2,TRBV29-1,few,TGCAGCGTTACGACTAGCGGGAGGCCTCCCTACAATGAGCAGTTCTTC,CSVTTSGRPPYNEQFF
TRBJ2-1,TRBD1,TRBV19,few,TGTGCCAGTAGTATCGGGACAGGGAGGAGTGAGCAGTTCTTC,CASSIGTGRSEQFF
TRBJ2-1,.,TRBV29-1,.,TGCAGCGTTGAATTGAGGTGGAGCTCCTACAATGAGCAGTTCTTC,CSVELRWSSYNEQFF
TRBJ2-7,.,TRBV4-2,.,TGTGCCAGCAGCCAAGATTACCCCGACAGGCGCGAGCAGTACTTC,CASSQDYPDRREQYF
TRBJ2-1,.,TRBV6-6,.,TGTGCCAGCAGTTATCAGGGCCTGCGTGAGCAGTTCTTC,CASSYQGLREQFF
TRBJ1-5,.,TRBV9,.,TGTGCCAGCAGCGCGGGGGGACGGGGCAATCAGCCCCAGCATTTT,CASSAGGRGNQPQHF
TRBJ1-1,TRBD1,TRBV19,medium-sized,TGTGCCAGTAGTATAGTGGGGACAGGGGTACTGGAAGCTTTCTTT,CASSIVGTGVLEAFF
TRBJ2-7,.,TRBV5-4,.,TGTGCCAGCGGCTTGGAGCGGCACGAGCAGTACTTC,CASGLERHEQYF
TRBJ2-7,TRBD2,TRBV7-2,.,TGTGCCAGCAGCCGAAGAGGACTAGCGGGAGTTTCTTACGAGCAGTACTTC,CASSRRGLAGVSYEQYF
TRBJ1-5,.,TRBV30,.,TGTGCCTGGAGCCGACAGAGCAATCAGCCCCAGCATTTT,CAWSRQSNQPQHF
TRBJ1-5,.,TRBV30,few,TGTGCCTGGAGTGTACCCGGGTCAGGCAATCAGCCCCAGCATTTT,CAWSVPGSGNQPQHF
TRBJ1-1,.,TRBV19,.,TGTGCCAGTAGCTCCCTACGCGGCACTGAAGCTTTCTTT,CASSSLRGTEAFF
TRBJ2-3,TRBD2,TRBV28,.,TGTGCCAGCAGTTTACTCGGGACTAGCGGGAGGTTGCGAGATACGCAGTATTTT,CASSLLGTSGRLRDTQYF
TRBJ1-2,.,TRBV9,.,TGTGCCAGCAGCGCCAGCGGGTCCTTTTTAGAGTATGGCTACACCTTC,CASSASGSFLEYGYTF